These 10 T cell receptor beta chains came from one sample sequenced in a study of blood T cell repertoires in COVID-19. Produced via immunoSEQ multiplex PCR; TCRdb's table is partial and in-frame only. The top ten hold less than 20% of the sample, which has some 190,000 clones, 80% to 90% seen once. The sample comprised peripheral blood. Source of these receptors: a human donor in a cohort sampled during active COVID-19.

The rearrangement links TRBV6-1 to TRBJ2-2; 7 nucleotides agree with TRBD1. Germline V gene lookup returns CDR1 MNHNS and CDR2 SASEGT. V dropped 10 bases and J dropped 3; count of bases not matched to a gene: 11. CDR3 length: 15 amino acids. CDR3 protein: CATPRDRVDTGELFF. In DNA form, the CDR3 reads TGTGCCACACCCCGAGACAGGGTGGACACCGGGGAGCTGTTTTTT.

DNA for the CDR3: TGTGCCAGCAGTCGAACCGGGACAGGGGGGGAAAAACTGTTTTTT. As protein: CASSRTGTGGEKLFF. The V call is TRBV6-4, the J call TRBJ1-4, with 11 bases matching TRBD1. The V and J ends lost 5 bases and 8 bases, in that order; junction bases with no gene match: 7. This CDR3 region has 15 residues. The V gene's germline CDR1 is MRHNA and CDR2 SNTAGT.

The chain recombines TRBV11-2 with TRBJ1-1, with a weak D call TRBD1 (6 bases). Germline V gives CDR1 SGHAT, CDR2 FQNNGV. Trimming shortened V by 5 bases and J by 3 bases, and 13 bases separated the two germline ends. The CDR3 consists of 14 residues. The CDR3 region is CASSRQVLDTEAFF. DNA for the CDR3: TGTGCCAGCAGCAGACAGGTTCTTGACACTGAAGCTTTCTTT.

The chain links TRBV5-6 to TRBJ2-1; a weak D match, TRBD2 (5 bases). V was trimmed by 4 bases and J by 8 bases, leaving 22 bases between them. The CDR3 consists of 16 residues. Germline-derived CDR1 and CDR2 are SGHDT and YYEEEE. The CDR3 nucleotides read TGTGCCAGCAGCCTAGCAGTGAGGAGACGGTTCGATGAGCAGTTCTTC. This translates into CASSLAVRRRFDEQFF.

The rearrangement links TRBV3-1 (or the pseudogene TRBV3-2) to TRBJ2-1; TRBD2 matches 11 bases. Trimming cost V 2 bases and J 4 bases; bases outside gene matches: 7. CDR3 length: 17 amino acids. Germline CDR1 is LGHDT and CDR2 is YNNKEL (reference sequence). The CDR3 DNA follows: TGTGCCAGCAGCCAACTATCTACTAGCGGGAGATACAATGAGCAGTTCTTC. Residues: CASSQLSTSGRYNEQFF.

The chain carries TRBV11-1 and TRBJ2-6, with unresolved D. The germline CDR1 and CDR2 sequences are SGHAT and FQDESV (reference sequence). The ends were cut back, 5 bases at V and 0 bases at J, with 8 bases in the middle. The CDR3 sequence is 15 residues long. The CDR3 sequence: CASSTTRSGANVLTF. The CDR3 region has the DNA TGTGCCAGCAGCACCACGCGCTCTGGGGCCAACGTCCTGACTTTC.

The chain joins TRBV5-1 to TRBJ2-1, with D hard to call. Trimming left V 7 bases short and J 5 bases short, with 16 bases between. CDR3 length equals 14 residues. Germline V gene sequence: CDR1 SGHRS, CDR2 YFSETQ. The CDR3, as DNA: TGCGCCAGCTCCCGCCGAACTGATAACAATGAGCAGTTCTTC. It encodes CASSRRTDNNEQFF.

This clone was seen a single time. This CDR3 is CASSLGLPAGGYEQYF. The CDR3, as DNA: TGTGCCAGCAGCTTGGGCCTTCCAGCGGGAGGCTACGAGCAGTACTTC. The chain carries TRBV5-4 and TRBJ2-7; 9 bases line up with TRBD2. The CDR3 runs to 16 residues. Germline lookup yields CDR1 SGHNT and CDR2 YYREEE (reference sequence). Unmatched junction bases numbered 7, after V lost 0 bases and J lost 3 bases.

This clone was seen more than once but under ten times. Other DNA sequences within the sample encode an identical CDR3. This chain links TRBV7-9 with TRBJ1-2; D gene ambiguous. Germline CDR1 SEHNR, CDR2 FQNEAQ (reference sequence). Trimming stripped 4 bases from V and 2 bases from J, with 5 bases between. The length of the CDR3 is 12 residues. In nucleotides, the CDR3 is TGTGCCAGCAGCTCATCAAACTATGGCTACACCTTC. Translated, it gives CASSSSNYGYTF.

The chain carries TRBV2 and TRBJ1-4; the D gene is possibly TRBD1 (6 bases). The V gene lost 6 bases and the J gene lost 7 bases, with 15 bases spanning the gap. The germline V gene encodes CDR1 SNHLY and CDR2 FYNNEI. The CDR3 runs to 14 residues. DNA of the CDR3: TGTGCCAGCAGCCTCGGGGGGCTAGGTGAAAAACTGTTTTTT. Amino acids: CASSLGGLGEKLFF.